This record looks at one T cell receptor (beta chain) sequence and its context. What it binds is unknown. The same CDR3 can be traced to other DNA sequences in this sample. The data stem from a study of T cells in localized non-small cell lung cancer. Germline V CDR1 and CDR2: SGHKS, YYEKEE (reference sequence). After removal of 0 bases from V and 1 base from J, the junction contained 4 bases not matched to a gene. The CDR3 spans 18 residues. General study findings and limits: Tumor samples were not multi-region, leaving intratumor heterogeneity unexcluded.

Assay: immunoSEQ multiplex PCR; the TCRdb copy retains only in-frame clones and omits some. Here the sample spans just over 70,000 clones, about nine tenths being singletons. This chain joins TRBV5-5 and TRBJ2-6; TRBD1 aligns across 10 bases. This clonotype was sampled from a male donor older than 55 with stage III squamous cell lung carcinoma. The sequences come from peripheral blood, collected before any cancer treatment. The CDR3 protein is CASSLVGTGESGANVLTF. The CDR3 DNA is TGTGCCAGCAGCTTGGTGGGGACAGGGGAATCTGGGGCCAACGTCCTGACTTTC. The variable domain in full, with the rest retrieved from reference TRBV5-5 and TRBJ2-6, is DAGVTQSPTHLIKTRGQQVTLRCSPISGHKSVSWYQQVLGQGPQFIFQYYEKEERGRGNFPDRFSARQFPNYSSELNVNALLLGDSALYLCASSLVGTGESGANVLTFGAGSRLTVL.